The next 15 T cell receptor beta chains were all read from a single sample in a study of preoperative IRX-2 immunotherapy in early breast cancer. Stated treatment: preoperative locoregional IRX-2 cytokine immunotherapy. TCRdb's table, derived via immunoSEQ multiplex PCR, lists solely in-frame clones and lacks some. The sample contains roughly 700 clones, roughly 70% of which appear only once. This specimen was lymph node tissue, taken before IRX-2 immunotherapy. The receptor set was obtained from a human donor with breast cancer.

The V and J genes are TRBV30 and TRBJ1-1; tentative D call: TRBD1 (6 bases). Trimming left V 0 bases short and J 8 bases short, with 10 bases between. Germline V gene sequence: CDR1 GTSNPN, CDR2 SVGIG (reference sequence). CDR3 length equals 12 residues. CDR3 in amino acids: CAWSVLDREAFF. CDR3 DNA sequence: TGTGCCTGGAGTGTCCTGGACAGAGAAGCTTTCTTT.

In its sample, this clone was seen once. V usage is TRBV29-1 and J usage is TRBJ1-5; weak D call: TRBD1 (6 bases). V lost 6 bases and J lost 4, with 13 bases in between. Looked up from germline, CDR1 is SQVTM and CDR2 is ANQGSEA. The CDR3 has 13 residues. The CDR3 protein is CSVARDTNQPQHF. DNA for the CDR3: TGCAGCGTGGCCCGGGACACTAATCAGCCCCAGCATTTT.

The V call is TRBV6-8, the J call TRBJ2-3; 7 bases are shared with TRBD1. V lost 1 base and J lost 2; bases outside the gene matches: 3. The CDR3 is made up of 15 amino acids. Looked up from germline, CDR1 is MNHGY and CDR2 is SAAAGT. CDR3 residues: CASSYWDSSTDTQYF. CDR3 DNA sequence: TGTGCCAGCAGTTACTGGGACAGCTCCACAGATACGCAGTATTTT.

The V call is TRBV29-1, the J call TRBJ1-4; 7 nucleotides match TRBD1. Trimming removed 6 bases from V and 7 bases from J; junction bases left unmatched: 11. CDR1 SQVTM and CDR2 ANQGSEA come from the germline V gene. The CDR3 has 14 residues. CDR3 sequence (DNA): TGCAGCGTCTCCGACAGGGCCTCGGCTGAAAAACTGTTTTTT. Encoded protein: CSVSDRASAEKLFF.

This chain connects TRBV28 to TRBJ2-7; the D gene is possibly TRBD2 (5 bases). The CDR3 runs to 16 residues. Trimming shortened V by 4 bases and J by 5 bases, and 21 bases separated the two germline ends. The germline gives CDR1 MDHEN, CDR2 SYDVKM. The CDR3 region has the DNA TGTGCCAGCAGTTCCCCCTACCCGGGGTCTTTGGACGAGCAGTACGTC. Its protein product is CASSSPYPGSLDEQYV.

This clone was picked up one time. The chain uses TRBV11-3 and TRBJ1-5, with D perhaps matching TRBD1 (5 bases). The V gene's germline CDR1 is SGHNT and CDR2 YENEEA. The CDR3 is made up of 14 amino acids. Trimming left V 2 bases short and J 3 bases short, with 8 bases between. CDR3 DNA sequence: TGTGCCAGCAGCTTACGGGGGTCCAATCAGCCCCAGCATTTT. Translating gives CASSLRGSNQPQHF.

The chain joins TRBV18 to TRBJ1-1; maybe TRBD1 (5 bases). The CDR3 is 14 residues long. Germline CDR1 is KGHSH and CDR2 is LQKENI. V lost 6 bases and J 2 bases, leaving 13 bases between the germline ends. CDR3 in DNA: TGTGCCAGCTCGGCTGGGACGGAAAACACTGAAGCTTTCTTT. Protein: CASSAGTENTEAFF.

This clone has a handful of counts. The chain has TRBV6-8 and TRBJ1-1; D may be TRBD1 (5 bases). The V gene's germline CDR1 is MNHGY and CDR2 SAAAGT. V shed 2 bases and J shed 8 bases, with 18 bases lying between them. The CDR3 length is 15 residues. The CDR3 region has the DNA TGTGCCAGCAGTTACAGGAAAAGAGGGACCCGGGAAGCTTTCTTT. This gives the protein CASSYRKRGTREAFF.

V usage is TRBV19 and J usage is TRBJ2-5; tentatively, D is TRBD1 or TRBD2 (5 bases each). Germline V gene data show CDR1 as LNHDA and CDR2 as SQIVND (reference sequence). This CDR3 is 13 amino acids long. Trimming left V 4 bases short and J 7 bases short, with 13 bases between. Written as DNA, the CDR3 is TGTGCCAGTAGTACTTCCGGGGCGTGGACCCAGTACTTC. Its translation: CASSTSGAWTQYF.

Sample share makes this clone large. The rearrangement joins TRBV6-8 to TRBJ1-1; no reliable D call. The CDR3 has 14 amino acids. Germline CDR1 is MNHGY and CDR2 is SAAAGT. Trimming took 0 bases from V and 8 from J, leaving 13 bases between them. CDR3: CASSYSGVLAEAFF. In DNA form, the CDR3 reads TGTGCCAGCAGTTACTCGGGCGTACTTGCCGAAGCTTTCTTT.

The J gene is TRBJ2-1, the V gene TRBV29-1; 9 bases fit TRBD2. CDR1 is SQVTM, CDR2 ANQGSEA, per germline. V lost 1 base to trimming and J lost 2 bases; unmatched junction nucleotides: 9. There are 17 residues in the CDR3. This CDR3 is CSVEGLAVLRTYNEQFF. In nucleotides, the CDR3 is TGCAGCGTTGAAGGACTAGCGGTGTTAAGGACCTACAATGAGCAGTTCTTC.

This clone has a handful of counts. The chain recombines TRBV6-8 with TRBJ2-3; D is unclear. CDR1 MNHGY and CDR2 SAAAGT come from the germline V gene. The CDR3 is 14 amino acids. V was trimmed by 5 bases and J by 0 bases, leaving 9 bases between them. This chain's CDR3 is CASSQEPSTDTQYF. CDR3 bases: TGTGCCAGCAGTCAGGAGCCTAGCACAGATACGCAGTATTTT.

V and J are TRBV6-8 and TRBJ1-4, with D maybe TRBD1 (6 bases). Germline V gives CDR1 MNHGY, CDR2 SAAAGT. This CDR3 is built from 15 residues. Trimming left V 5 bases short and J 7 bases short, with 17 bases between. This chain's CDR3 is CASSAPGAPGEKLFF. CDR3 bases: TGTGCCAGCAGTGCCCCGGGGGCGCCGGGTGAAAAACTGTTTTTT.

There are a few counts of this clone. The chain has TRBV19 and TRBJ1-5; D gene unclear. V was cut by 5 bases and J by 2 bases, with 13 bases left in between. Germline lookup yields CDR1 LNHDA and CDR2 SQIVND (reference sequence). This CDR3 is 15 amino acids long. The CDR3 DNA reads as TGTGCCAGTAGTCCTCAAAAGACGGGCAATCAGCCCCAGCATTTT. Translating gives CASSPQKTGNQPQHF. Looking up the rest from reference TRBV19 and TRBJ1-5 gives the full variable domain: DGGITQSPKYLFRKEGQNVTLSCEQNLNHDAMYWYRQDPGQGLRLIYYSQIVNDFQKGDIAEGYSVSREKKESFPLTVTSAQKNPTAFYLCASSPQKTGNQPQHFGDGTRLSIL.

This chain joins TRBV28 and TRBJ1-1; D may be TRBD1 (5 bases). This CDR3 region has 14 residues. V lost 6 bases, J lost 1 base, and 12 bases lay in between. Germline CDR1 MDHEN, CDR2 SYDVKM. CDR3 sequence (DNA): TGTGCCAGCAGAAATGGGGGTACGAACACTGAAGCTTTCTTT. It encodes CASRNGGTNTEAFF.